This T cell receptor (beta chain) was profiled in a study of CD8+CD57+ T cells in acquired aplastic anemia. This CDR3 is built from 12 residues. Germline loops: CDR1 SQVTM, CDR2 ANQGSEA. V was trimmed by 6 bases and J by 2 bases, leaving 11 bases between them. On this clonotype: The antigen is unknown.

Genomic DNA, serving as template, underwent TCR beta VDJ and CDR3 profiling. TCRdb reprocessed the reads via MiXCR and lists one record per CDR3 protein. The sample holds 400,000 to 500,000 distinct CDR3 sequences, roughly 64% seen once. Overall study findings and caveats: The study identified around 28 CD8+ CDR3 sequences shared by patients and controls.

The source of this sequence is a human donor in good health, serving as a control. The chain employs TRBV29-1 and TRBJ2-7, with D perhaps matching TRBD1 (6 bases). The material sequenced was sorted CD4+, CD8+, or CD8+CD57+ T cells (not recorded which) from PBMCs. CDR3 nucleotides: TGCAGCGTCAGACAGGTTACCTACGAGCAGTACTTC. This translates into CSVRQVTYEQYF.